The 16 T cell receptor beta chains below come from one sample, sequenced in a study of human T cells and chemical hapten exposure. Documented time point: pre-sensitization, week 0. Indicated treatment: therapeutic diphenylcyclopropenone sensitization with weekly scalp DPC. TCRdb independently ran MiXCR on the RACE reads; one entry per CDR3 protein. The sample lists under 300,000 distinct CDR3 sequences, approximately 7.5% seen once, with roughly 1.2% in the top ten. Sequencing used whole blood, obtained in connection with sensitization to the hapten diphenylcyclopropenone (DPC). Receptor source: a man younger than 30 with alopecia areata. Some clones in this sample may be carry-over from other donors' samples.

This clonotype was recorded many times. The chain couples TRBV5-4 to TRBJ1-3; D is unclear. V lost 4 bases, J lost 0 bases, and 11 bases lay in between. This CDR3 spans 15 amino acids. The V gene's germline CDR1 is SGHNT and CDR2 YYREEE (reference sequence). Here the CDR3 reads CASSPGPNSGNTIYF. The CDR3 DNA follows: TGTGCCAGCAGCCCCGGACCGAACTCTGGAAACACCATATATTTT.

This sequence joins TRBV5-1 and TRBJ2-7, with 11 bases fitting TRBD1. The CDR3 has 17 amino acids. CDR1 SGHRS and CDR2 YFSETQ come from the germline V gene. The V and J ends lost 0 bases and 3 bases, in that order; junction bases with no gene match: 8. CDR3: CASSLGTGGSVRYEQYF. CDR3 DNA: TGCGCCAGCAGCTTGGGGACAGGGGGCTCGGTCCGCTACGAGCAGTACTTC. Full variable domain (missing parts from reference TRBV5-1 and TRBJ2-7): KAGVTQTPRYLIKTRGQQVTLSCSPISGHRSVSWYQQTPGQGLQFLFEYFSETQRNKGNFPGRFSGRQFSNSRSEMNVSTLELGDSALYLCASSLGTGGSVRYEQYFGPGTRLTVT.

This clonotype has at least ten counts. CDR3: CASSQDRLAAQVKNIQYF. The CDR3 region has the DNA TGCGCCAGCAGCCAAGACCGACTAGCCGCGCAAGTCAAAAACATTCAGTACTTC. This chain uses TRBV4-1 with TRBJ2-4; 7 bases map to TRBD2. CDR3 length: 18 amino acids. The germline V gene encodes CDR1 MGHRA and CDR2 YSYEKL. With 0 bases clipped from V and 3 bases from J, the junction kept 11 bases outside the gene matches.

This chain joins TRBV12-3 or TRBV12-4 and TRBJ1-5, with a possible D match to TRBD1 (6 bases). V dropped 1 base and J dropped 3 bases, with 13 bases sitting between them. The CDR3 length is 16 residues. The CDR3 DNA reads TGTGCCAGCAGTTTAGGATTGACAGGTACCAATCAGCCCCAGCATTTT. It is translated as CASSLGLTGTNQPQHF.

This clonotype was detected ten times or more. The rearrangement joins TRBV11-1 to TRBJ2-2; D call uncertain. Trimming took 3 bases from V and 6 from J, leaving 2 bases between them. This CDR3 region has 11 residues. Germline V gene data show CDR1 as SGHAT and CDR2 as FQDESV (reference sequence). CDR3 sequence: CASSFAGELFF. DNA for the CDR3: TGTGCCAGCAGCTTTGCCGGGGAGCTGTTTTTT.

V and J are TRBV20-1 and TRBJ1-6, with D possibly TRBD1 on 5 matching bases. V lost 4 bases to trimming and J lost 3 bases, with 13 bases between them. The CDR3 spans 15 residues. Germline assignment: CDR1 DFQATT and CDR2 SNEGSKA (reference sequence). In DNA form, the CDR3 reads TGCAGTGCTATGGGGGACTTTATCTATAATTCACCCCTCCACTTT. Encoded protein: CSAMGDFIYNSPLHF.

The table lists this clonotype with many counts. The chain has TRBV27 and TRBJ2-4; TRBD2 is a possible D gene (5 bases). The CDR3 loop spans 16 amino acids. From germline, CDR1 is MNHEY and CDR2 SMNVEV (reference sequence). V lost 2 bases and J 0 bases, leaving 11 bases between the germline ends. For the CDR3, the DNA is TGTGCCAGCAGTTTAAAGGCAGGACTAGCCAAAAACATTCAGTACTTC. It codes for CASSLKAGLAKNIQYF.

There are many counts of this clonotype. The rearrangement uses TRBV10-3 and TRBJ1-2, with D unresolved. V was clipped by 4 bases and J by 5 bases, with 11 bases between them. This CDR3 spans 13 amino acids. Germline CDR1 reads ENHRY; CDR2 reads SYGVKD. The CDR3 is CAISAGQAYGYTF. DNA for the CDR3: TGTGCCATCAGTGCTGGCCAGGCTTATGGCTACACCTTC.

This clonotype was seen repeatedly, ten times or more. The CDR3 DNA is TGTGCCAGCAGCTTAAGTCGGGAGCAACCCCAAGAGACCCAGTACTTC. Encoded protein: CASSLSREQPQETQYF. This sequence joins TRBV7-2 and TRBJ2-5; perhaps TRBD2 as D (6 bases). The V and J ends lost 2 bases and 1 base respectively, with 14 bases between them. This CDR3 contains 16 residues. Per germline, CDR1 SGHTA and CDR2 FQGNSA.

CDR3 nucleotide sequence: TGCGCCAGCAGCTTGCTCGGAGCCTACGAGCAGTACTTC. Its translation is CASSLLGAYEQYF. The V gene is TRBV5-1, the J gene TRBJ2-7; D call uncertain. The CDR3 runs to 13 residues. Trimming stripped 1 base from V and 2 bases from J, with 7 bases between. Germline V gives CDR1 SGHRS, CDR2 YFSETQ.

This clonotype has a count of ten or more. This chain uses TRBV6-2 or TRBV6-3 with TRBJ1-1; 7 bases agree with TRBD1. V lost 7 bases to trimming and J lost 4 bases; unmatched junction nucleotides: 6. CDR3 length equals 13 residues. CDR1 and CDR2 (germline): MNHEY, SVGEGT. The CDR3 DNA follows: TGTGCCAGCACCGACAGGGCGGGCACTGAAGCTTTCTTT. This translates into CASTDRAGTEAFF.

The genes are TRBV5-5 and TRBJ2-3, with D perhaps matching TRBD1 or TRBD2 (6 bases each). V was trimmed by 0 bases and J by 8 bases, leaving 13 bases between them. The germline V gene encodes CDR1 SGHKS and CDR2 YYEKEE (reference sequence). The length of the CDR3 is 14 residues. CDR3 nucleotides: TGTGCCAGCAGCTTGGTTTCAGGGGAGGCTACGCAGTATTTT. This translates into CASSLVSGEATQYF.

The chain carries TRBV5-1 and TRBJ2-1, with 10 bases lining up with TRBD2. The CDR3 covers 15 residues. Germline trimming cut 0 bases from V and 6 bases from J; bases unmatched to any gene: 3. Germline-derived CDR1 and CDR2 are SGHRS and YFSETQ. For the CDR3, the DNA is TGCGCCAGCAGCTTGGATAGCGGGGGGCGCAATGAGCAGTTCTTC. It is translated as CASSLDSGGRNEQFF.

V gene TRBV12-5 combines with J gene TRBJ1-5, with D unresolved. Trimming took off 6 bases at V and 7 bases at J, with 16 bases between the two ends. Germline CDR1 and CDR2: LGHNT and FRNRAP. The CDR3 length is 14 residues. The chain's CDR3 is CASGPDGDQQPQHF. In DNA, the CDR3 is TGTGCTAGTGGCCCGGACGGGGATCAACAGCCCCAGCATTTT.

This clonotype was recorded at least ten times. The CDR3 is CASSPDRVNTEAFF. CDR3 coding DNA: TGTGCCAGCAGCCCGGACAGGGTTAACACTGAAGCTTTCTTT. The V gene is TRBV6-5, the J gene TRBJ1-1; 8 nucleotides line up with TRBD1. The V gene's germline CDR1 is MNHEY and CDR2 SVGAGI. V was pared by 6 bases and J by 2 bases, with 5 bases of the junction left unmatched. The CDR3 consists of 14 residues.

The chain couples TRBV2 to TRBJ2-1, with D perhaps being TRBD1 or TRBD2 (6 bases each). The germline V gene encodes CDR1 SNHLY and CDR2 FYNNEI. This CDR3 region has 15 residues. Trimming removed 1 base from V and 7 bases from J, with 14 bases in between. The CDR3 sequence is CASSEVGGAQNEQFF. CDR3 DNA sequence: TGTGCCAGCAGTGAAGTGGGGGGCGCGCAGAATGAGCAGTTCTTC.